This record covers a single TCR beta chain. Its antigen is as yet unknown. The CDR3 consists of 14 residues. Trimming took 7 bases from V and 4 from J; bases not matched to a gene: 8. Germline values: CDR1 SGHRS, CDR2 YFSETQ. Isolated RNA was reverse transcribed in full, so expressed TCRB transcripts were sequenced. Libraries were prepared by immunoSEQ multiplex PCR; TCRdb keeps only in-frame clonotypes and omits some of them. Among just over 450,000 clones listed, 30% were seen once. Sampling consisted of one heparinised blood draw per donor, averaging approximately 120 mL. This sample was taken from a study of beta chain features in type 1 diabetes. Study conclusions and caveats: Type 1 diabetes patients had moderately but significantly shorter TCRB CDR3s in all four CD4+ subsets. Compared to healthy donors, patients appeared to have naive, central memory and Treg TCRB repertoires that were more alike. Sequencing of cDNA might inflate the share of cells that strongly express TCR.

The sequenced material came from naive CD4+ T cells from blood. The sequence derives from a man between 18 and 35 years old in good health. The chain couples TRBV5-1 to TRBJ2-7; 10 nucleotides match TRBD2. CDR3 residues: CASRRGLALYEQYF. The DNA for the CDR3 is TGCGCCAGCCGCCGGGGACTAGCGCTGTACGAGCAGTACTTC.